A single sample gave rise to the 12 T cell receptor beta chains below, sequenced in a study of T-cell memory formation after mild COVID-19. TCRdb independently ran MiXCR on the 5' RACE reads; one entry per CDR3 protein. Among about 430,000 distinct CDR3 sequences listed, 20% to 30% were seen once. The sequencing input was PBMCs or a T cell subset sorted from them (not recorded which). The receptors were sampled from an adult woman who had mild COVID-19 (a few samples of this study predate the infection). Cell type and time point are not known.

This clonotype was detected only a few times. The chain links TRBV9 to TRBJ2-2, with D unclear. Germline assignment: CDR1 SGDLS and CDR2 YYNGEE. The CDR3 sequence is 12 residues long. V was trimmed by 4 bases and J by 7 bases, leaving 8 bases between them. DNA for the CDR3: TGTGCCAGCAGCACCTCCGGCGGGGAGCTGTTTTTT. Its protein is CASSTSGGELFF.

This clonotype was observed a few times. This chain joins TRBV7-2 and TRBJ2-7; 9 bases fit TRBD1. The ends lost 3 bases at V and 0 bases at J; junction bases unmatched: 6. Germline V gene data show CDR1 as SGHTA and CDR2 as FQGNSA. The CDR3 has 16 residues. CDR3 sequence: CASSFPGTGLSYEQYF. The CDR3, as DNA: TGTGCCAGCAGCTTTCCCGGGACAGGGCTCTCCTACGAGCAGTACTTC.

This clonotype was counted a few times. V and J are TRBV4-1 and TRBJ1-5; D gene uncertain. The V end was cut by 0 bases, the J end by 0 bases, with 15 bases between. CDR1 is MGHRA and CDR2 is YSYEKL in the germline V gene. The CDR3 totals 18 residues. The DNA for the CDR3 is TGCGCCAGCAGCCAAGATAGAGGGTCAGTTTATAGCAATCAGCCCCAGCATTTT. Protein sequence: CASSQDRGSVYSNQPQHF.

The CDR3 region has the DNA TGTGCCACCAGTGATTTGCCGGCCAGGGTAAAGGGGAATGAGCAGTTCTTC. Its translation: CATSDLPARVKGNEQFF. The chain links TRBV24-1 to TRBJ2-1; D is possibly TRBD1 (5 bases). Germline CDR1 KGHDR, CDR2 SFDVKD. CDR3 length: 17 residues. V lost 0 bases, J lost 7 bases, and 18 bases lay in between.

This clonotype was recorded many times. At one end, the junction sequence differs from germline, possibly due to a read error. The chain links TRBV12-3 or TRBV12-4 to TRBJ1-5; 11 bases agree with TRBD1. The CDR3 is made up of 14 amino acids. Here the CDR3 DNA reads TGCGCCAGCAGCTTGGGGACAGGGGGACAGCCCCAGCATTTT. It specifies CASSLGTGGQPQHF.

In this sample, this clonotype turned up a few times. The chain couples TRBV20-1 to TRBJ1-1; the D is unclear. Germline-derived CDR1 and CDR2 are DFQATT and SNEGSKA (reference sequence). The CDR3 length is 13 residues. V shed 3 bases and J shed 2 bases, with 10 bases lying between them. CDR3 DNA sequence: TGCAGTGCTAGTAAAGGAGGCAACACTGAAGCTTTCTTT. This gives the protein CSASKGGNTEAFF.

This clonotype was detected only a few times. The chain uses TRBV20-1 and TRBJ1-2; the D is unclear. The CDR3 is 13 amino acids. V was clipped by 3 bases and J by 0 bases, with 8 bases between them. CDR1 is DFQATT, CDR2 SNEGSKA, per germline (reference sequence). CDR3 DNA sequence: TGCAGTGCTAGGCCGAGTACTAACTATGGCTACACCTTC. Amino acids: CSARPSTNYGYTF.

This clonotype came up a few times. J is TRBJ1-2 and V is TRBV7-2; 7 bases fit TRBD1. Germline V lookup: CDR1 SGHTA, CDR2 FQGNSA. Germline trimming cut 4 bases from V and 12 bases from J; bases unmatched to any gene: 14. The CDR3 is 14 amino acids. The CDR3 protein is CASSSGGQFGTHTF. CDR3 DNA: TGTGCCAGCAGCTCAGGGGGACAGTTTGGGACCCACACCTTC.

J is TRBJ2-5 and V is TRBV12-3 or TRBV12-4; D uncertain. The CDR3 runs 14 residues. Trimming took 2 bases from V and 1 from J, leaving 8 bases between them. The CDR3 DNA is TGTGCCAGCAGTTTACACACGGCCCAAGAGACCCAGTACTTC. This translates into CASSLHTAQETQYF.

This clonotype was recorded at least ten times. The chain recombines TRBV20-1 with TRBJ2-7, with no clear D. The CDR3 covers 11 residues. V was pared by 1 base and J by 4 bases, with 5 bases between. Germline V gene lookup returns CDR1 DFQATT and CDR2 SNEGSKA (reference sequence). The CDR3 loop reads CSARVGYEQYF. The CDR3 DNA is TGCAGTGCTAGAGTTGGGTACGAGCAGTACTTC.

This clonotype appeared many times. The V and J genes are TRBV5-1 and TRBJ1-1; D may be TRBD1 (5 bases). The CDR3 covers 14 residues. Germline values: CDR1 SGHRS, CDR2 YFSETQ. V lost 1 base and J 1 base, leaving 8 bases between the germline ends. CDR3 sequence reads: CASSLTGRNTEAFF. The CDR3 DNA reads as TGCGCCAGCAGCTTGACAGGCCGGAACACTGAAGCTTTCTTT.

This clonotype was found a few times. V usage is TRBV18 and J usage is TRBJ2-1; the D is unclear. This CDR3 is built from 16 residues. Germline lookup yields CDR1 KGHSH and CDR2 LQKENI. V was clipped by 0 bases and J by 5 bases, with 14 bases between them. CDR3 protein: CASSPPDIRPNNEQFF. CDR3 nucleotide sequence: TGTGCCAGCTCACCACCGGATATCCGACCGAACAATGAGCAGTTCTTC.